This passage covers 16 T cell receptor beta chains from one sample sequenced in a study of regulatory T cells in long-lasting Graves disease. Time point of the sample: newly diagnosed GD, antithyroid drugs for less than 3 months. PBMCs were the source of the RNA used for TCR sequencing. Library construction for TCR beta used iRepertoire HTBI primers and Arm-PCR of CDR3 regions. TCRdb redid the calling of the multiplex PCR reads with MiXCR, one entry per CDR3 protein. The sample records roughly 510,000 distinct CDR3 sequences, roughly 16% being singletons. This sample was also put to use in a study of T cells in Graves' hyperthyroidism and ophthalmopathy.

Specimen: peripheral blood mononuclear cells (PBMCs), collected at new diagnosis, from a patient treated with antithyroid drugs. Receptors were obtained from a man aged 18 to 29 with Graves disease.

This chain connects TRBV7-8 to TRBJ2-1; 11 bases are shared with TRBD2. The CDR3 has 17 residues. CDR1 SGHVS and CDR2 FQNEAQ come from the germline V gene. V trimming: 5 bases; J trimming: 2 bases; junction bases outside the gene matches: 8. DNA of the CDR3: TGTGCCAGCAGCCCGAGGGTAGCGGGGGGGGCCTACAATGAGCAGTTCTTC. Residues: CASSPRVAGGAYNEQFF.

The chain is built from TRBV6-1 and TRBJ2-7; D gene ambiguous. Germline V gene data show CDR1 as MNHNS and CDR2 as SASEGT. The CDR3 loop spans 15 amino acids. The V and J ends lost 3 bases and 2 bases respectively, with 14 bases between them. CDR3 residues: CASSERTFLPYEQYF. The CDR3 DNA reads TGTGCCAGCAGTGAGCGGACCTTTCTTCCCTACGAGCAGTACTTC.

Many counts were recorded for this clonotype. This chain connects TRBV18 to TRBJ2-5; D remains unclear. Trimming left V 2 bases short and J 2 bases short, with 6 bases between. CDR3 size: 13 residues. The germline V gene encodes CDR1 KGHSH and CDR2 LQKENI. CDR3 DNA: TGTGCCAGCTCACCAGGGATTCAAGAGACCCAGTACTTC. Translation: CASSPGIQETQYF.

This clonotype was seen only once. The V call is TRBV24-1, the J call TRBJ2-1, with 10 bases identical to TRBD2. The CDR3 contains 16 residues. Per the germline V gene, CDR1 is KGHDR and CDR2 is SFDVKD. V was clipped by 2 bases and J by 7 bases; unmatched bases: 7. This CDR3 reads CATSDSGTSDSNEQFF. In DNA form, the CDR3 reads TGTGCCACCAGTGATTCCGGGACTAGCGACTCAAATGAGCAGTTCTTC.

This clonotype was seen at least ten times. The chain couples TRBV12-3 or TRBV12-4 to TRBJ2-3; 7 bases are shared with TRBD1. The CDR3 extends over 14 amino acids. Germline trimming cut 7 bases from V and 3 bases from J; bases unmatched to any gene: 7. CDR3 loop: CASKGGYSTDTQYF. CDR3 nucleotide sequence: TGTGCCAGCAAAGGGGGCTACAGTACAGATACGCAGTATTTT.

This clonotype was counted ten times or more. J is TRBJ2-1 and V is TRBV28; 10 nucleotides line up with TRBD2. The germline CDR1 and CDR2 sequences are MDHEN and SYDVKM. The CDR3 contains 16 residues. Unmatched junction bases numbered 13, after V lost 6 bases and J lost 8 bases. The CDR3 spells CASSSPSSGSSDEQFF. CDR3 nucleotide sequence: TGTGCCAGCAGCTCTCCTTCTAGCGGGAGTTCGGATGAGCAGTTCTTC.

This clonotype was recorded many times. This sequence joins TRBV18 and TRBJ2-7; D is undetermined. Germline CDR1 is KGHSH and CDR2 is LQKENI. Trimming removed 3 bases from V and 4 bases from J, with 7 bases in between. The CDR3 totals 12 residues. The CDR3: CASSPVAYEQYF. CDR3 nucleotide sequence: TGTGCCAGCTCACCCGTCGCGTACGAGCAGTACTTC.

This clonotype was detected a few times. The chain employs TRBV5-1 and TRBJ1-1; D call uncertain. Trimming took 5 bases from V and 0 from J, leaving 8 bases between them. The V gene's germline CDR1 is SGHRS and CDR2 YFSETQ. The CDR3 extends over 13 amino acids. CDR3 in DNA: TGCGCCAGCAGGAAACAGATGAACACTGAAGCTTTCTTT. This codes for CASRKQMNTEAFF.

This clonotype was found many times. V and J are TRBV3-1 and TRBJ1-1; D not certain. V was trimmed by 4 bases and J by 1 base, leaving 7 bases between them. In germline, CDR1 is LGHDT, CDR2 YNNKEL (reference sequence). CDR3 length: 13 amino acids. As DNA, the CDR3 is TGTGCCAGCAGCCCGCAACCGAACACTGAAGCTTTCTTT. Encoded protein: CASSPQPNTEAFF.

This clonotype was observed at least ten times. V gene TRBV12-3 or TRBV12-4 combines with J gene TRBJ2-6, with TRBD2 as a possible D gene (5 bases). V was clipped by 6 bases and J by 0 bases, with 15 bases between them. This CDR3 is 17 amino acids long. The CDR3 sequence: CASSRTPRLSGANVLTF. CDR3 coding DNA: TGTGCCAGCAGCCGGACTCCCAGACTCTCTGGGGCCAACGTCCTGACTTTC.

This clonotype showed up many times. The V call is TRBV18, the J call TRBJ1-1; no firm D call. The V end was cut by 3 bases, the J end by 6 bases, with 11 bases between. Germline V gene data show CDR1 as KGHSH and CDR2 as LQKENI. This CDR3 comprises 13 residues. This chain's CDR3 is CASSPRWLSEAFF. In nucleotides, the CDR3 is TGTGCCAGCTCACCCCGGTGGCTCTCTGAAGCTTTCTTT.

In its sample, this clonotype was seen a few times. This chain uses TRBV7-2 with TRBJ2-5, with 7 bases that match TRBD2. CDR1 and CDR2 from the germline V gene are SGHTA and FQGNSA. CDR3 size: 15 residues. The V gene end was trimmed by 1 base and the J gene end by 7 bases; junction bases not matched to a gene: 9. The CDR3 protein is CASSLVGGGQSTQYF. The CDR3 bases are TGTGCCAGCAGCTTAGTTGGGGGAGGGCAGTCGACCCAGTACTTC.

This clonotype was seen a handful of times. The V and J genes are TRBV6-5 and TRBJ2-7; 9 bases line up with TRBD2. This CDR3 has 16 residues. With V trimmed by 4 bases and J by 0 bases, 7 bases remained unmatched. Per germline, CDR1 MNHEY and CDR2 SVGAGI. CDR3 protein: CASSSPGTSRSYEQYF. As DNA, the CDR3 is TGTGCCAGCAGTTCCCCGGGGACTAGCCGCTCCTACGAGCAGTACTTC.

This clonotype has ten or more counts. The chain links TRBV28 to TRBJ1-5, with unresolved D. Trimming removed 2 bases from V and 3 bases from J, with 20 bases in between. CDR1 and CDR2 from the germline V gene are MDHEN and SYDVKM. This CDR3 has 18 amino acids. The DNA for the CDR3 is TGTGCCAGCAGTTTACCAGCCAAACAGAGCCTAAACAATCAGCCCCAGCATTTT. Its translation is CASSLPAKQSLNNQPQHF. Based on the CDR3 plus reference TRBV28 and TRBJ1-5, the full variable domain is DVKVTQSSRYLVKRTGEKVFLECVQDMDHENMFWYRQDPGLGLRLIYFSYDVKMKEKGDIPEGYSVSREKKERFSLILESASTNQTSMYLCASSLPAKQSLNNQPQHFGDGTRLSIL.

This clonotype has just a few counts. The V call is TRBV5-1, the J call TRBJ2-2, with TRBD1 matching over 7 bases. This CDR3 contains 14 residues. The V and J ends lost 4 bases and 10 bases, in that order; junction bases with no gene match: 10. CDR1 SGHRS and CDR2 YFSETQ come from the germline V gene. The CDR3 loop is CASSPGQSVVELFF. The CDR3 DNA sequence: TGCGCCAGCAGCCCGGGACAGTCCGTGGTGGAGCTGTTTTTT. Looking up the rest from reference TRBV5-1 and TRBJ2-2 gives the full variable domain: KAGVTQTPRYLIKTRGQQVTLSCSPISGHRSVSWYQQTPGQGLQFLFEYFSETQRNKGNFPGRFSGRQFSNSRSEMNVSTLELGDSALYLCASSPGQSVVELFFGEGSRLTVL.

Many counts were recorded for this clonotype. The chain employs TRBV20-1 and TRBJ2-3; D is undetermined. V was pared by 0 bases and J by 6 bases, with 4 bases between. Germline V gene lookup returns CDR1 DFQATT and CDR2 SNEGSKA (reference sequence). The CDR3 extends over 11 amino acids. In DNA form, the CDR3 reads TGCAGTGCTAGAGAGCGGGATACGCAGTATTTT. Its protein product is CSARERDTQYF.